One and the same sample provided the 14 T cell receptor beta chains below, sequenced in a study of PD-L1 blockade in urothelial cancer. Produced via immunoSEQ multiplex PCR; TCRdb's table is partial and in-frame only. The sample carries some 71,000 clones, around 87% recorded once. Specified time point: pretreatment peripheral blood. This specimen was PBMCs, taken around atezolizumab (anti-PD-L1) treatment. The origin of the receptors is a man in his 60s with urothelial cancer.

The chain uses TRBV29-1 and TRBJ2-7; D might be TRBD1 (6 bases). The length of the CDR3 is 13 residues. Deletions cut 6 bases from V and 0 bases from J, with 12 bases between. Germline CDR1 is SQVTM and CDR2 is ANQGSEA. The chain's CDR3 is CSVAVTGSYEQYF. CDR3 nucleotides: TGCAGCGTCGCCGTGACAGGCTCCTACGAGCAGTACTTC.

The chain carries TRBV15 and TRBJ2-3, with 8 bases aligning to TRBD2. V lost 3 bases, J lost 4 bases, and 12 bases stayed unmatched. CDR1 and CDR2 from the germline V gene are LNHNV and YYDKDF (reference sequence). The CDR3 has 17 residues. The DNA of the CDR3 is TGTGCCACCAGCAGCGAATCCATGGCGGGGGGTCCAGATACGCAGTATTTT. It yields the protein CATSSESMAGGPDTQYF.

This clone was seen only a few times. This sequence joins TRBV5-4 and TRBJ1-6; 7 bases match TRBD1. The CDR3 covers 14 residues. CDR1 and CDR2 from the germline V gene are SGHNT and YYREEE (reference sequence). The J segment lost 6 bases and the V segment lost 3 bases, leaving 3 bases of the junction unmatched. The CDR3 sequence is CASSYRGRNSPLHF. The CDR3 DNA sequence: TGTGCCAGCAGCTACAGGGGCCGTAATTCACCCCTCCACTTT.

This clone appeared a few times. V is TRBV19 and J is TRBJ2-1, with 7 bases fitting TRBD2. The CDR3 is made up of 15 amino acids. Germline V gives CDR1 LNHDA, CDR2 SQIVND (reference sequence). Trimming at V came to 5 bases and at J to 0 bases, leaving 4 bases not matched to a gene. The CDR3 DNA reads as TGTGCCAGTAGTGTTAGCGGGCACTCCTACAATGAGCAGTTCTTC. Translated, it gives CASSVSGHSYNEQFF.

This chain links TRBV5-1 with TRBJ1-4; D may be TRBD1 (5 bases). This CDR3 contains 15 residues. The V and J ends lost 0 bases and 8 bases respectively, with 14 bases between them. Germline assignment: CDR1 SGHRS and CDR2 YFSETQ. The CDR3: CASSLVGQGLEKLFF. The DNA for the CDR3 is TGCGCCAGCAGCTTGGTCGGTCAGGGATTGGAAAAACTGTTTTTT.

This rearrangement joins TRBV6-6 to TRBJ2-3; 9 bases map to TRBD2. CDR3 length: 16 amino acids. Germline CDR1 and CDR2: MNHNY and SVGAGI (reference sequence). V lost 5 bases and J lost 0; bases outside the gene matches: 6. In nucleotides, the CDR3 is TGTGCCAGCAGTCTCAAGCGGGGGGATAGCACAGATACGCAGTATTTT. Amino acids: CASSLKRGDSTDTQYF.

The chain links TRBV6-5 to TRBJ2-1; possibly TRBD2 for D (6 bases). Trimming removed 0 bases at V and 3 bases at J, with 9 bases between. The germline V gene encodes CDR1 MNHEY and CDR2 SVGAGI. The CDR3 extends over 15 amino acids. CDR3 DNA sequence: TGTGCCAGCAGTTACTCGGGACTGGGCTACAATGAGCAGTTCTTC. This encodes CASSYSGLGYNEQFF.

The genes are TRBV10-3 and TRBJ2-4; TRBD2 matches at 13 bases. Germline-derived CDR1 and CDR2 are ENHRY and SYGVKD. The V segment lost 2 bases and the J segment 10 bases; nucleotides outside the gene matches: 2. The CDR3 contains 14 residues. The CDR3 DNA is TGTGCCATCAGTGAGGGGACTAGCGGGGAGATTCAGTACTTC. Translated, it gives CAISEGTSGEIQYF.

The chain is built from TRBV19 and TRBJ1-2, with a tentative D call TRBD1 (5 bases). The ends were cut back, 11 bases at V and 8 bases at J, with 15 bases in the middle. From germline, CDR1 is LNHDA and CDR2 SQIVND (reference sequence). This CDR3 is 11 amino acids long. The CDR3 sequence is CASNGAGGYTF. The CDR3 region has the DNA TGTGCCTCGAATGGGGCAGGAGGCTACACCTTC.

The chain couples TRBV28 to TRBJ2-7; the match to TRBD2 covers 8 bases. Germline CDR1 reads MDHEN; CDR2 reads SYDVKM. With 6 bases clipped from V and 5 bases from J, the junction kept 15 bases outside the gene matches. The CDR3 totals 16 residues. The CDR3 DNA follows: TGTGCCAGCAGGACACCGAGCGCGGGGGGCCGCCACGAGCAGTACTTC. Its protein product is CASRTPSAGGRHEQYF.

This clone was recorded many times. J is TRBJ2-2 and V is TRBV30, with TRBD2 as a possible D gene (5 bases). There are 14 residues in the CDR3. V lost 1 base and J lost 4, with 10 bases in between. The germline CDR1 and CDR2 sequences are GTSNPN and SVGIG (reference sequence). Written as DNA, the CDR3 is TGTGCCTGGAGTGCCAGTGCGGGCACCGGGGAGCTGTTTTTT. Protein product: CAWSASAGTGELFF.

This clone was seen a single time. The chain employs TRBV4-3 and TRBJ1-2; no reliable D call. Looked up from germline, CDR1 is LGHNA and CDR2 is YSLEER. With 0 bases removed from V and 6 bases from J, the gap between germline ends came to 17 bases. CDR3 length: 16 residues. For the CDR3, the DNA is TGCGCCAGCAGCCAAGATGCCAGTTTGGCCCCACATGGCTACACCTTC. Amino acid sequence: CASSQDASLAPHGYTF.

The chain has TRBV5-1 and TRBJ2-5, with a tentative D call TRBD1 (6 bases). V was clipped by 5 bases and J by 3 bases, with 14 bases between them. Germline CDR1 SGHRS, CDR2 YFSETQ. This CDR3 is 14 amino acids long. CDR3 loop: CASRSDHREETQYF. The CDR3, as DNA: TGCGCCAGCAGGTCAGATCACAGGGAAGAGACCCAGTACTTC.

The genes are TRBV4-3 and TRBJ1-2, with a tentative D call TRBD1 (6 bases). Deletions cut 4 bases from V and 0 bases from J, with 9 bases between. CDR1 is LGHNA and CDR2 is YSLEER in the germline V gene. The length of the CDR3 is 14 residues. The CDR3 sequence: CASSRGQSNYGYTF. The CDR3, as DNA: TGCGCCAGCAGCCGAGGACAGTCTAACTATGGCTACACCTTC.